These 23 T cell receptor beta chains originate from one sample sequenced in a study of tumor-infiltrating lymphocytes in primary liver carcinoma. A primer matching the constant region was used to make TCR beta cDNA from 450 to 500 ng of total RNA. Three nested multiplex PCR rounds, a slightly modified ARM-PCR method, built the TCR beta libraries. The opening two PCR rounds, about 11 cycles each, paired TRBV1-TRBV30 forward primers with a C-beta reverse primer. A single record per CDR3 protein comes from TCRdb applying MiXCR to the multiplex PCR reads. Found here are about 50,000 distinct CDR3 sequences, around 82% of them singletons; the top ten hold approximately 25%. Co-extraction of both nucleic acids (RNA and DNA) used roughly 18-34 mg of unsorted bulk tissue. The sequenced material came from liver tumor tissue from sampling region 5. The subset is: tumor region T5, tumor centre. The receptors stem from a man aged 40-55 years with primary liver carcinoma and hepatitis B virus infection.

This clonotype was picked up many times. A much larger clone differs by one base, so this may be a read error. J is TRBJ1-1 and V is TRBV6-5; the D is unclear. Germline assignment: CDR1 MNHEY and CDR2 SVGAGI. V lost 6 bases, J lost 0 bases, and 8 bases lay in between. The CDR3 has 13 amino acids. The CDR3 region has the DNA TGTGCCAGCAGGCGGGCTGTGAACACTGAAGCTTTCTTT. The encoded protein is CASRRAVNTEAFF.

About this clonotype itself: At one of its ends the junction is not consistent with the germline gene, which may arise from a read error. The chain employs TRBV5-1 and TRBJ2-1; 12 nucleotides align to TRBD2. The germline V gene has CDR1 SGHRS and CDR2 YFSETQ. The CDR3 contains 19 residues. The CDR3 nucleotides are TGCGCTAGCAGCCCGAGGGGTCTAGCGGGAGGGAACTATTACAATGAGCAGTTCTTC. This sequence encodes CASSPRGLAGGNYYNEQFF.

A remark on this clonotype: The junction departs from germline at one end; a sequencing error may be responsible. This chain connects TRBV4-1 to TRBJ2-7; 8 nucleotides line up with TRBD1. Germline V gives CDR1 MGHRA, CDR2 YSYEKL. The CDR3 extends over 17 amino acids. The CDR3 DNA sequence: TGTGCCAGTAGCCTAGGGGGACGACAGGGGCTCTCCTACGAGCAGTACTTC. Translation: CASSLGGRQGLSYEQYF.

As concerns this clonotype: The junction differs from germline at one of its ends, possibly a read error. The chain couples TRBV6-2 or TRBV6-3 to TRBJ2-3, with D perhaps TRBD1 or TRBD2 (5 bases each). The CDR3 extends over 16 amino acids. The V gene's germline CDR1 is MNHEY and CDR2 SVGEGT. This CDR3 reads CASSLLGATSTDRQYF. DNA of the CDR3: TGTGCCAGCAGTCTCCTCGGGGCGACGAGCACAGATAGGCAGTATTTT.

Judged by abundance, this clonotype is medium-sized. The chain carries TRBV29-1 and TRBJ2-1; 8 bases match TRBD1. CDR3 length: 13 residues. Germline values: CDR1 SQVTM, CDR2 ANQGSEA. Trimming took 8 bases from V and 7 from J; bases not matched to a gene: 10. The CDR3 protein is CSIWTGNLNEQFF. The CDR3 DNA reads as TGCAGCATTTGGACAGGGAACTTAAATGAGCAGTTCTTC.

The chain is built from TRBV11-2 and TRBJ1-3; 10 bases are a match to TRBD1. This CDR3 has 14 residues. Per the germline V gene, CDR1 is SGHAT and CDR2 is FQNNGV. V shed 9 bases, J shed 8 bases, and the junction held 10 bases outside the gene matches. CDR3 nucleotides: TGTGCCAGTCGCTTAAGGGACAGGGGAGACACCATATATTTT. This encodes CASRLRDRGDTIYF.

This clonotype was seen only once. One junction end does not reproduce the germline sequence, and a read error may be involved. This chain links TRBV14 with TRBJ2-3; D remains unclear. CDR3 length: 14 residues. Germline V CDR1 and CDR2: SGHDN, FVKESK. The CDR3 protein is CANSPNPSIDTQYF. CDR3 bases: TGTGCCAACAGCCCGAACCCAAGCATAGATACGCAGTATTTT.

To note about this clonotype: A junction end diverges from the germline sequence, so it may reflect a read error. J is TRBJ2-1 and V is TRBV6-2 or TRBV6-3, with D tentatively TRBD2 (6 bases). The germline V gene has CDR1 MNHEY and CDR2 SVGEGT. The CDR3 has 16 residues. CDR3 nucleotides: TGTGCCAGCAGTCCCCGGACTACCGGGAAAGCAAATGACCAGTCCTTC. It codes for CASSPRTTGKANDQSF.

With regard to this clonotype: The final CDR3 position lacks the conserved phenylalanine or tryptophan, pointing to a likely read error. V gene TRBV11-2 combines with J gene TRBJ1-4, with D tentatively TRBD1 (6 bases). CDR3 length equals 15 residues. Germline CDR1 is SGHAT and CDR2 is FQNNGV. CDR3 DNA sequence: TGTGTCAGCAGCTTGCTGACAGGCCGTAGTGAAAAACTGTTTTCG. Amino acids: CVSSLLTGRSEKLFS.

This clonotype appeared once. J is TRBJ2-4 and V is TRBV12-3 or TRBV12-4; no definite D call. The closer fit of TRBJ2-1 to the DNA end suggests the J call may be wrong. CDR3 length: 13 amino acids. CDR3 bases: TGTGCCAGCAGCAGCCAGAGAGCTGGTGAGCAGTTCTTC. Residues: CASSSQRAGEQFF.

On this clonotype itself: The junction does not match germline at one end; this may be a read error. The chain carries TRBV11-3 and TRBJ2-7; D is possibly TRBD2 (5 bases). The CDR3 totals 12 residues. CDR1 is SGHNT and CDR2 is YENEEA in the germline V gene. CDR3 in amino acids: CAGSSQWEEQYF. For the CDR3, the DNA is TGTGCCGGCAGTTCCCAATGGGAGGAGCAGTACTTC. Full variable domain (missing parts from reference TRBV11-3 and TRBJ2-7): EAGVVQSPRYKIIEKKQPVAFWCNPISGHNTLYWYLQNLGQGPELLIRYENEEAVDDSQLPKDRFSAERLKGVDSTLKIQPAELGDSAVYLCAGSSQWEEQYFGPGTRLTVT.

About this clonotype: This may come from a read error, since a much larger clone is one base off. The chain couples TRBV2 to TRBJ2-7, with D hard to call. The germline CDR1 and CDR2 sequences are SNHLY and FYNNEI. This CDR3 has 11 amino acids. V lost 0 bases and J lost 7, with 4 bases in between. CDR3 nucleotide sequence: TGTGCCAGCAGTGAAGCGAGTGAGCAGTACTTC. The encoded protein is CASSEASEQYF.

A single count supports this clonotype. A read error is possible here, since a much larger clone lies one base away. The gene calls are TRBV2 and TRBJ2-1, with D perhaps TRBD2 (5 bases). The CDR3 runs to 13 residues. CDR1 SNHLY and CDR2 FYNNEI come from the germline V gene. Trimming removed 6 bases from V and 5 bases from J, with 11 bases in between. The CDR3 protein is CASRSPSHNEQFF. The CDR3 bases are TGTGCCAGCAGAAGTCCTAGCCACAATGAGCAGTTCTTC.

Points on this clonotype: Its ends do not fully match the called genes, so a read error is possible. This sequence joins TRBV14 and TRBJ2-1, with 8 bases fitting TRBD2. The V gene's germline CDR1 is SGHDN and CDR2 FVKESK. CDR3 length: 16 amino acids. The CDR3 protein is CASSAVAGWVNNEWFF. DNA of the CDR3: TGTGCTAGCAGTGCCGTAGCGGGATGGGTAAACAATGAGTGGTTCTTC.

This clonotype was observed a handful of times. This may arise from a read error, as a much more abundant clone is one base away. Here the CDR3 reads CASRTGNTEAFF. CDR3 nucleotide sequence: TGTGCCAGCAGGACTGGGAACACTGAAGCTTTCTTT. V and J are TRBV28 and TRBJ1-1; D is unclear. CDR1 MDHEN and CDR2 SYDVKM come from the germline V gene. There are 12 residues in the CDR3. Trimming took 6 bases from V and 1 from J, leaving 6 bases between them.

This clonotype came up a few times. The CDR3 end shows no conserved phenylalanine or tryptophan, and so a read error is likely. No DNA is shown, since the ends of the CDR3 on it are uncertain; the CDR3 is the one TCRdb lists. The rearrangement joins TRBV4-1 to TRBJ2-1. The CDR3 is 16 amino acids long, termini counted. Per the germline V gene, CDR1 is MGHRA and CDR2 is YSYEKL. CDR3 sequence reads: CASSQDRTPSYNEQSL.

V and J are TRBV6-2 or TRBV6-3 and TRBJ2-3; 7 nucleotides align to TRBD2. Germline V gene lookup returns CDR1 MNHEY and CDR2 SVGEGT. CDR3 length: 14 residues. With 4 bases clipped from V and 6 bases from J, the junction kept 7 bases outside the gene matches. The CDR3 here is CASSSPRDYDTQYF. The CDR3, as DNA: TGTGCCAGCAGTTCGCCCCGGGACTACGATACGCAGTATTTT.

A note on this clonotype: Relative to the germline gene, one junction end is altered; a read error may explain this. This chain's CDR3 is CASSQGTAYNKQFF. In nucleotides, the CDR3 is TGCGCCAGCAGCCAGGGGACGGCTTACAATAAGCAGTTCTTC. The chain employs TRBV4-3 and TRBJ2-1; D possibly matches TRBD1 or TRBD2 (5 bases each). The germline gives CDR1 LGHNA, CDR2 YSLEER. The CDR3 has 14 residues.

The chain couples TRBV5-6 to TRBJ2-7, with D hard to call. CDR1 SGHDT and CDR2 YYEEEE come from the germline V gene. Between the trimmed V and J ends, which lost 7 bases and 2 bases, there was a span of 13 bases. The CDR3 has 13 residues. The CDR3 region is CASCTKATYEQYF. In DNA form, the CDR3 reads TGTGCCAGCTGCACGAAAGCGACCTACGAGCAGTACTTC.

For this clonotype: Sequence at one end of the junction differs from germline and may be a read error. This sequence joins TRBV11-1 and TRBJ2-1, with D uncertain. Germline assignment: CDR1 SGHAT and CDR2 FQDESV (reference sequence). The CDR3 is 16 residues long. Written as DNA, the CDR3 is TGTGCCCGCAGCCCCCTGGTGGTGGACTCCTACAATGAGCAGTTCTTC. Amino acid sequence: CARSPLVVDSYNEQFF.

The chain joins TRBV28 to TRBJ2-1; D is unresolved. Trimming removed 7 bases at V and 7 bases at J, with 20 bases between. From germline, CDR1 is MDHEN and CDR2 SYDVKM. The CDR3 length is 15 residues. The DNA of the CDR3 is TGTGCCAGCAAAACGGAATTAACATCGGGTAATGAGCAGTTCTTC. Amino acids: CASKTELTSGNEQFF.

As concerns this clonotype: At one of its ends the junction is not consistent with the germline gene, which may arise from a read error. The V gene is TRBV5-8, the J gene TRBJ2-5; unclear D gene. The CDR3 sequence is 15 residues long. The V gene's germline CDR1 is SGHTS and CDR2 YDEGEE. The CDR3 sequence: CASRTTDDRQEIQYF. In DNA, the CDR3 is TGTGCCAGCAGGACGACGGACGATAGGCAAGAGATCCAGTACTTC.

Remarks on this clonotype: Since the CDR3 does not end with the conserved phenylalanine or tryptophan, this likely comes from a read error. The chain joins TRBV5-1 to TRBJ1-4; D ambiguous. Germline loops: CDR1 SGHRS, CDR2 YFSETQ. This CDR3 spans 14 amino acids. CDR3 in DNA: TGCGGCAGCAGCTTTAAAGCGTCCGATGAAAAACTGTTTCTT. Translation gives CGSSFKASDEKLFL.